This paragraph reports one T cell receptor beta chain. Time point specified: pretreatment peripheral blood. Libraries were prepared by immunoSEQ multiplex PCR; TCRdb keeps only in-frame clonotypes and omits some of them. The sample contains about 95,000 clones, roughly 91% of which appear only once. The record originates from a study of PD-L1 blockade in urothelial cancer. The wider study: About 85% of the roughly 29 patients were men whose urothelial cancer was bladder-origin. Investigators checked blood 3 weeks (second dose) and 6 weeks after treatment start.

The CDR3 spans 14 residues. The germline CDR1 and CDR2 sequences are SNHLY and FYNNEI. The V end lost 7 bases, the J end lost 3 bases, and 13 bases lay between the germline ends. This TCR derives from a man between 60 and 75 years old with urothelial cancer. The chain uses TRBV2 and TRBJ1-3; D might be TRBD1 (6 bases). Source: PBMCs, taken around atezolizumab (anti-PD-L1) treatment. CDR3 sequence: CASKIQGDGNTIYF. The CDR3 DNA sequence: TGTGCCAGCAAGATACAGGGTGATGGAAACACCATATATTTT. Full variable domain (remainder filled in from reference TRBV2 and TRBJ1-3): EPEVTQTPSHQVTQMGQEVILRCVPISNHLYFYWYRQILGQKVEFLVSFYNNEISEKSEIFDDQFSVERPDGSNFTLKIRSTKLEDSAMYFCASKIQGDGNTIYFGEGSWLTVV.